The present T cell receptor beta chain was sequenced within a study of cytomegalovirus exposure and HLA in healthy donors. Findings and caveats of the study: Diagnosis of cytomegalovirus status made by the classifier reportedly showed high specificity and sensitivity.

The V segment lost 2 bases and the J segment 8 bases; nucleotides outside the gene matches: 6. CDR1 and CDR2 (germline): LGHNA, YSLEER. The CDR3 runs 14 residues. Measured with immunoSEQ multiplex PCR; TCRdb has only the in-frame clones, and not every one. The repertoire has fewer than 350,000 clones, 88% of them found once; the top ten carry over 0.85%. This clone is a singleton in its sample. As yet, its antigen is unknown. Sequencing was done on a sample of PBMCs. The sequence derives from a woman under 30 in good health and CMV-seronegative. The chain carries TRBV4-3 and TRBJ1-2; 9 bases match TRBD1. CDR3 residues: CASSQSGQGWGYTF. In DNA form, the CDR3 reads TGCGCCAGCAGCCAATCGGGACAGGGCTGGGGCTACACCTTC.